This TCR beta chain emerged from a study of shared clonotypes between healthy human individuals. The overall study: CD8 memory received one plate per donor, CD8 naive two, CD4 memory three and CD4 naive three.

Study observations and caveats: Generally, naive subsets (rather than memory subsets) showed larger estimated richness. Clonotype sharing among donors was thought likely to change with sequencing depth. Shared across several donors were around 5% of the naive CD4 clonotypes.

This clone was detected once. Its antigen remains unknown. Other DNA variants within this sample encode the same CDR3. Data came from immunoSEQ multiplex PCR; TCRdb stores just in-frame clones and leaves some out. Among about 1 million clones listed, about 74% were seen once. The specimen sequenced was memory CD4+ T cells sorted from blood. The subset: CD45RA-negative fraction. The source of this sequence is a young man in good health.

The CDR3, as DNA: TGCAGCGTTGAGGGGCAGGGCATGAACACTGAAGCTTTCTTT. This translates into CSVEGQGMNTEAFF. This chain uses TRBV29-1 with TRBJ1-1; tentatively, D is TRBD1 (5 bases). Germline CDR1 is SQVTM and CDR2 is ANQGSEA. The CDR3 is 14 amino acids. V lost 3 bases and J 0 bases, leaving 11 bases between the germline ends.